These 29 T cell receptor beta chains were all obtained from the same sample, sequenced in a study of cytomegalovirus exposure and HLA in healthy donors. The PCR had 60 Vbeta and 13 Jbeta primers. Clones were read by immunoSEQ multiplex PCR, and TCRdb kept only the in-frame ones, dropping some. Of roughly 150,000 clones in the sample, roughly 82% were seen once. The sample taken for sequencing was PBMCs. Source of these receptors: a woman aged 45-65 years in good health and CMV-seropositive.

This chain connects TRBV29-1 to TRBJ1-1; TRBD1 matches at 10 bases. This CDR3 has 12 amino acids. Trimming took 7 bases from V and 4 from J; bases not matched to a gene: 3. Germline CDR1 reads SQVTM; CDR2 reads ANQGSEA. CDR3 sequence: CSAGTGATEAFF. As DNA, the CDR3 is TGCAGCGCTGGGACAGGGGCCACTGAAGCTTTCTTT.

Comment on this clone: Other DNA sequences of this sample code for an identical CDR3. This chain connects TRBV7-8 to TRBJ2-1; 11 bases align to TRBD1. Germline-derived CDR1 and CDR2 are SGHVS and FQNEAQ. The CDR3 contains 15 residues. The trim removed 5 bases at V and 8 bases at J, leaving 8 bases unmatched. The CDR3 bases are TGTGCCAGCAGCCTACCCGGGACAGGGGGAGATGAGCAGTTCTTC. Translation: CASSLPGTGGDEQFF.

The CDR3 DNA reads TGCGCCAGCAGCTCCAGGGGTCTCACAGATACGCAGTATTTT. The encoded protein is CASSSRGLTDTQYF. The chain is built from TRBV5-1 and TRBJ2-3; TRBD1 might be the D (6 bases). The CDR3 is 14 amino acids. Trimming cost V 3 bases and J 2 bases, with 10 bases left between them. Germline values: CDR1 SGHRS, CDR2 YFSETQ.

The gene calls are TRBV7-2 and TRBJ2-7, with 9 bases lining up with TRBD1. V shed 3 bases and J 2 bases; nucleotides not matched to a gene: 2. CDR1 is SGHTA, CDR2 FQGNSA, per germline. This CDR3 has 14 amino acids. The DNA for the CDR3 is TGTGCCAGCAGCTTGGGACAGGGCACCTACGAGCAGTACTTC. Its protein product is CASSLGQGTYEQYF.

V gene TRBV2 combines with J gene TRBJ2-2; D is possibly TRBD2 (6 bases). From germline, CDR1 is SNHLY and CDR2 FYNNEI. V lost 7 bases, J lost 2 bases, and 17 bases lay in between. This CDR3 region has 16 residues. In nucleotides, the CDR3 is TGTGCCAGCACCGAACTAGCTAGAGCTAACACCGGGGAGCTGTTTTTT. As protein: CASTELARANTGELFF.

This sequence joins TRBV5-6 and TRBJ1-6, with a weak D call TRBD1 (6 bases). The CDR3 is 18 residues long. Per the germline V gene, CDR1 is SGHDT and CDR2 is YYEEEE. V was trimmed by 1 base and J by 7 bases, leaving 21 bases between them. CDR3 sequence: CASSLYRGRGNQNSPLHF. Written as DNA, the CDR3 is TGTGCCAGCAGCTTGTATCGGGGCAGGGGCAACCAAAATTCACCCCTCCACTTT.

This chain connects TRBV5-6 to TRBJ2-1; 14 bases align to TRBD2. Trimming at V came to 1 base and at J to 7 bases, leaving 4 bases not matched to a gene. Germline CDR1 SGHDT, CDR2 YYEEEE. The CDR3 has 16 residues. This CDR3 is CASSLKTSGGGNEQFF. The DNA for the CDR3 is TGTGCCAGCAGCTTGAAGACTAGCGGGGGGGGTAATGAGCAGTTCTTC.

In nucleotides, the CDR3 is TGCGCCAGCAGCCAAGTGGGCAACCGCGGGGGCTACACCTTC. Residues: CASSQVGNRGGYTF. This chain uses TRBV4-3 with TRBJ1-2; D is unresolved. Germline lookup yields CDR1 LGHNA and CDR2 YSLEER. The germline V and J ends were trimmed by 1 base and 8 bases, with 14 bases remaining between them. The CDR3 is 14 amino acids.

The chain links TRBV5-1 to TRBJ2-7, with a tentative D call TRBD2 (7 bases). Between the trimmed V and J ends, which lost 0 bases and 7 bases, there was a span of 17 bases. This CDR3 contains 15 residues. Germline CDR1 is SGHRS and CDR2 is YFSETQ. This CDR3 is CASSLELGGGGEQYF. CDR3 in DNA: TGCGCCAGCAGCTTGGAACTAGGGGGGGGAGGTGAGCAGTACTTC.

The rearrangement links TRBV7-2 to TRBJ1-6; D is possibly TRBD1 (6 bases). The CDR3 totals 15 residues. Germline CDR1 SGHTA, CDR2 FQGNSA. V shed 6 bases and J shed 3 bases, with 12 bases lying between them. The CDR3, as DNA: TGTGCCAGCAGTGAGGGGGACAACTATAATTCACCCCTCCACTTT. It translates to CASSEGDNYNSPLHF.

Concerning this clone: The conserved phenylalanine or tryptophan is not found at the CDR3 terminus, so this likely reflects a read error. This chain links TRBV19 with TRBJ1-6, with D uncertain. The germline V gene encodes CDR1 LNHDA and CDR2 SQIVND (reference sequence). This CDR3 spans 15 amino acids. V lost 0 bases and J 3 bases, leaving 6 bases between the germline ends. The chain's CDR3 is CASSIDSGYNSPLHS. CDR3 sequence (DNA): TGTGCCAGTAGTATAGACAGCGGCTATAATTCACCCCTCCACTCT.

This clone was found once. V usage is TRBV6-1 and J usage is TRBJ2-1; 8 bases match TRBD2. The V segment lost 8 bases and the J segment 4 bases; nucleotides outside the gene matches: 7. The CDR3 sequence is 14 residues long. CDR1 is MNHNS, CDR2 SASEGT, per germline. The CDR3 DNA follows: TGTGCCAGCTCCAGCGGGGGAGTTTACAATGAGCAGTTCTTC. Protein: CASSSGGVYNEQFF.

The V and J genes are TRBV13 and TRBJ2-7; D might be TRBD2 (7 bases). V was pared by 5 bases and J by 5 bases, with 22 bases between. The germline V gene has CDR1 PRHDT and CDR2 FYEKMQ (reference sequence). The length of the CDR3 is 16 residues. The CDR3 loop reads CASSVLRGGGDDEQYF. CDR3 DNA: TGTGCCAGCAGCGTCCTTAGAGGGGGGGGAGACGACGAGCAGTACTTC.

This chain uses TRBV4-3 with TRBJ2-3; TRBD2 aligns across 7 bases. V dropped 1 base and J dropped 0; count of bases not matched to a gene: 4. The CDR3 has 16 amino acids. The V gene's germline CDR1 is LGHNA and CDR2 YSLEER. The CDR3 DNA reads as TGCGCCAGCAGCCAAGTTGAGCGGGGTAGCACAGATACGCAGTATTTT. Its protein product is CASSQVERGSTDTQYF.

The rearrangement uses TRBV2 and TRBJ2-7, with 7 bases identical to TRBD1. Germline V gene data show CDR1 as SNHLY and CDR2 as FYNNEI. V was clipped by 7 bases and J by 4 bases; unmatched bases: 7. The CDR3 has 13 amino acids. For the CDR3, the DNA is TGTGCCAGCACTAGGACAGGCTATTACGAGCAGTACTTC. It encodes CASTRTGYYEQYF.

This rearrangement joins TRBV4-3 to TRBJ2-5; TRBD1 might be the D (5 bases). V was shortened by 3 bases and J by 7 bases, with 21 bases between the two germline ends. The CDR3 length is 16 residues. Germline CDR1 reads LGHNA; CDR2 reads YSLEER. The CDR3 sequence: CASSQVLRGPESTQYF. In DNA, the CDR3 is TGCGCCAGCAGCCAGGTTTTAAGGGGCCCGGAGTCGACCCAGTACTTC.

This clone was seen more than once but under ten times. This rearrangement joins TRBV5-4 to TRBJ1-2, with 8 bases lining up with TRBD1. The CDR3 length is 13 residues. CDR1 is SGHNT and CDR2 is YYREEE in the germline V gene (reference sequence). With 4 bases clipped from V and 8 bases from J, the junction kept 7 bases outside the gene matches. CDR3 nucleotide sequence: TGTGCCAGCAGCGCAGGACAGGGCTGGGGCTACACCTTC. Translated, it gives CASSAGQGWGYTF.

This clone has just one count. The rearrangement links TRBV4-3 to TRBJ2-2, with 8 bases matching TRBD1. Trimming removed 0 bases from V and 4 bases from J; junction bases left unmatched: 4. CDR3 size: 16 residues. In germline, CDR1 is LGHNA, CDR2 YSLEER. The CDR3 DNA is TGCGCCAGCAGCCAAGAGGGACAGGTATGCACCGGGGAGCTGTTTTTT. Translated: CASSQEGQVCTGELFF.

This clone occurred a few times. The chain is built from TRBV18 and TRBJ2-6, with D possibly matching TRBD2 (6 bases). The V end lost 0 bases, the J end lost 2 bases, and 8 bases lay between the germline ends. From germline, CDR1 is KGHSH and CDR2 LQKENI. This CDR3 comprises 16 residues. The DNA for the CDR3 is TGTGCCAGCTCACCACCGACGGGAGCTGGGGCCAACGTCCTGACTTTC. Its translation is CASSPPTGAGANVLTF.

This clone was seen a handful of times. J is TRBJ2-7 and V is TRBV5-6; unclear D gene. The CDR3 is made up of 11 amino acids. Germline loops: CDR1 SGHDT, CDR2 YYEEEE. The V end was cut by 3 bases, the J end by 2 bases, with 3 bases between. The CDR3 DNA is TGTGCCAGCAGCTCTACCTACGAGCAGTACTTC. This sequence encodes CASSSTYEQYF.

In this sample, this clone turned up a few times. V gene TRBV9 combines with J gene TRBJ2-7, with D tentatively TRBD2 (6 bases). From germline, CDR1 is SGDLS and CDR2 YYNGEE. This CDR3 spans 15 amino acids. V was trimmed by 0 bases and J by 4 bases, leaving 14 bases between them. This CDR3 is CASSVGGGEAYEQYF. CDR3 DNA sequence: TGTGCCAGCAGCGTAGGCGGTGGGGAGGCATACGAGCAGTACTTC.

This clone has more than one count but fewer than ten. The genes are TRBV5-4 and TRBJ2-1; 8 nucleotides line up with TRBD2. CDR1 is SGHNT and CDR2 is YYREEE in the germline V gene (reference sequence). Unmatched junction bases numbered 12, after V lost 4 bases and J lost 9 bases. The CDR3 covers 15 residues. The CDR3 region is CASSPSGGGLGEQFF. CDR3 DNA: TGTGCCAGCAGCCCCTCGGGGGGGGGTTTGGGTGAGCAGTTCTTC.

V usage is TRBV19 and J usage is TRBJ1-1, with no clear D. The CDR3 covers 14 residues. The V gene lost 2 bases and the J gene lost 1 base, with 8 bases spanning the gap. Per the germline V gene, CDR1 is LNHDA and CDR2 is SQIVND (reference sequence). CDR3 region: CASSILGANTEAFF. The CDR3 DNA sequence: TGTGCCAGTAGTATACTGGGAGCGAACACTGAAGCTTTCTTT.

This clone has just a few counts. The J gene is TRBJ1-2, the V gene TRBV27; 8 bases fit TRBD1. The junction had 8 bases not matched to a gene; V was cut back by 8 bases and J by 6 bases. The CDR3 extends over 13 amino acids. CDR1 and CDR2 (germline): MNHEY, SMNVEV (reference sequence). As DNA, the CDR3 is TGTGCCAGCCGATTTACAGGGGGGGATGGCTACACCTTC. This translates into CASRFTGGDGYTF.

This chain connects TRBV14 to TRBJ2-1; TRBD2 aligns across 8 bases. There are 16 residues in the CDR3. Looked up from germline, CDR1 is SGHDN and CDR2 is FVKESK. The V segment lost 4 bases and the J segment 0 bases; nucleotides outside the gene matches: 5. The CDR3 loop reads CASSLTGLASYNEQFF. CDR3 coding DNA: TGTGCCAGCAGCCTGACCGGACTAGCCTCCTACAATGAGCAGTTCTTC.

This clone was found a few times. The CDR3: CASSVGGTNSNQPQHF. The CDR3 DNA follows: TGTGCCAGCAGCGTTGGAGGCACAAACTCAAATCAGCCCCAGCATTTT. V usage is TRBV7-9 and J usage is TRBJ1-5; no clear D. Germline V lookup: CDR1 SEHNR, CDR2 FQNEAQ (reference sequence). The CDR3 spans 16 residues. Trimming stripped 5 bases from V and 4 bases from J, with 18 bases between.

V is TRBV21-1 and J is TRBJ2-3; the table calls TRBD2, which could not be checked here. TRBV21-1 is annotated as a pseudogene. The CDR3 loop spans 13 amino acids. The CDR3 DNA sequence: TGTGCCAGCAGCGTCCTATTCACAGATACGCAGTATTTT. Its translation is CASSVLFTDTQYF.

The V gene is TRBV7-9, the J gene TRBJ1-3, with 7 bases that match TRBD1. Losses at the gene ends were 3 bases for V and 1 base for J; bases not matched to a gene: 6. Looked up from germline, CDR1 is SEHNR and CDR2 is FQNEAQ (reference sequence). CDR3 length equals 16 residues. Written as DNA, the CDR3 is TGTGCCAGCAGCTTCTCACAGGGGACGTCTGGAAACACCATATATTTT. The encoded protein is CASSFSQGTSGNTIYF. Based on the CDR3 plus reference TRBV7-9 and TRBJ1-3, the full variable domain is DTGVSQNPRHKITKRGQNVTFRCDPISEHNRLYWYRQTLGQGPEFLTYFQNEAQLEKSRLLSDRFSAERPKGSFSTLEIQRTEQGDSAMYLCASSFSQGTSGNTIYFGEGSWLTVV.

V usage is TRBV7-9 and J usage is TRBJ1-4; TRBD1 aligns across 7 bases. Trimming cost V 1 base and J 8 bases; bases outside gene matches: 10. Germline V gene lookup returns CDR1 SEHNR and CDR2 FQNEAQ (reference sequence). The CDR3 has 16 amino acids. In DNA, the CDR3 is TGTGCCAGCAGCTTAGTAGTGACAGGGTATAAGGAAAAACTGTTTTTT. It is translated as CASSLVVTGYKEKLFF.